A selection of T cell receptor beta chains follows, all from one sample in a study of blood T cell repertoires in COVID-19. Data came from immunoSEQ multiplex PCR; TCRdb stores just in-frame clones and leaves some out. The sample lists about 150,000 clones, 80% to 90% occurring once. Specimen: peripheral blood. The source of these receptors is a woman in her fifties or sixties with COVID-19, enrolled during active disease. The CDR3 runs from the conserved cysteine through the conserved F or W. Not every row has a clone size; where given, it reads once, few, many or a size class.

>once|TRBJ2-7|TRBV5-4
CASSWIAGNEQYF
>.|TRBJ1-5|TRBV3-1/TRBV3-2
CASSQEGAHQPQHF
>.|TRBJ2-2|TRBV4-1
CASSQVGGGGPGGTGELFF
>.|TRBJ2-3|TRBV6-2/TRBV6-3
CASSARVPGQGSTDTQYF
>.|TRBJ2-2|TRBV6-1
CASSDSGGPTNTGELFF
>.|TRBJ1-1|TRBV2
CASSVRGGVTEAFF
>.|TRBJ1-1|TRBV30
CAWLGQGGTEAFF
>.|TRBJ2-5|TRBV24-1
CATSASRSETQYF
>.|TRBJ1-2|TRBV30
CAWSVHGGGYTF
>.|TRBJ2-1|TRBV3-1/TRBV3-2
CASSPNGLAAQSHEQFF
>.|TRBJ2-3|TRBV27
CASSSYSYRGSDTQYF
>.|TRBJ1-1|TRBV25-1
CASSDQVSAFF
>.|TRBJ2-3|TRBV6-4
CASSTSGAGGTDTQYF
>.|TRBJ2-7|TRBV6-5
CASSFQGRVYEQYF
>.|TRBJ2-3|TRBV3-1/TRBV3-2
CASSPQPDTDTQYF
>.|TRBJ2-7|TRBV6-1
CASSLLGQGYEQYF
>once|TRBJ2-2|TRBV7-9
CASSSIGNTGELFF
>.|TRBJ1-5|TRBV30
CAWSPGGRQPQHF
>once|TRBJ2-4|TRBV2
CASSRDLFSGGENIQYF
>.|TRBJ1-2|TRBV20-1
CSASGQGESGYTF
>.|TRBJ2-7|TRBV7-9
CASAEAVSVYEQYF
>.|TRBJ1-6|TRBV6-2/TRBV6-3
CASSYGEDPYNSPLHF
>once|TRBJ2-1|TRBV2
CASTHQSGGDYNEQFF
>.|TRBJ1-5|TRBV7-9
CASSYDRRNQPQHF
>.|TRBJ1-2|TRBV6-6
CASSSPTGSYYGYTF
>few|TRBJ2-7|TRBV29-1
CSVDMGPRREQYF
>.|TRBJ1-6|TRBV9
CASSVARVPSPLHF
>.|TRBJ1-6|TRBV5-1
CASSLFGVGNSPLHF
>.|TRBJ1-6|TRBV6-1
CASSAMTGAHGWSPLHF
>.|TRBJ2-3|TRBV7-9
CASSLEGRGLGTDTQYF
>.|TRBJ1-4|TRBV9
CASSLTGDGEKLFF
>.|TRBJ2-3|TRBV24-1
CATSDSKPAGRWTDTQYF
>.|TRBJ2-1|TRBV6-6
CASSPQTSGGTGEQFF
>.|TRBJ2-1|TRBV5-4
CASSLEPGSYNEQFF
>.|TRBJ2-5|TRBV5-1
CASSLDRVEETQYF
>.|TRBJ2-7|TRBV10-3
CAISDHGTSGGYF
>.|TRBJ2-7|TRBV9
CASSEAGMSSYEQYF
>.|TRBJ1-5|TRBV19
CASSMSPSGIDRYSNQPQHF
>.|TRBJ1-2|TRBV9
CASSPPGQGLYGYTF
>.|TRBJ2-5|TRBV7-2
CASSTSGGIQETQYF
>.|TRBJ2-3|TRBV6-6
CASNTGGMGTDTQYF
>few|TRBJ1-2|TRBV7-9
CASSLSAGINYGYTF
>.|TRBJ2-3|TRBV24-1
CATSAPGTGSTDTQYF
>.|TRBJ1-6|TRBV9
CASRSGDGSYNSPLHF
>.|TRBJ1-3|TRBV29-1
CSVEAAGASGNTIYF
>.|TRBJ1-1|TRBV28
CASSSGTGGEAFF
>.|TRBJ1-1|TRBV7-2
CASSLRGNRGREAFF
>once|TRBJ2-1|TRBV19
CASSMRSRGNEQFF
>.|TRBJ2-7|TRBV6-6
CASSEGHYEQYF
>few|TRBJ2-7|TRBV7-9
CASSLAYRGRVEQYF
>few|TRBJ2-7|TRBV18
CASSPVIRGHEQYF